This TCR beta chain emerged from a study of control samples from healthy donors and cancer patients. The protocol was immunoSEQ multiplex PCR, while the TCRdb copy is restricted to in-frame clones and leaves out a portion. This table has more than 95,000 clones, over 75% appearing once. CDR1 SGDLS and CDR2 YYNGEE come from the germline V gene. CDR3 size: 16 residues. V lost 1 base, J lost 5 bases, and 6 bases stayed unmatched. What was sequenced was PBMCs. The rearrangement joins TRBV9 to TRBJ2-3; TRBD2 agrees at 11 bases. The receptor's source is a woman in her fifties or sixties with colorectal cancer. The CDR3: CASSVLAGGHGDTQYF. The CDR3 DNA is TGTGCCAGCAGCGTATTAGCGGGGGGGCACGGAGATACGCAGTATTTT.